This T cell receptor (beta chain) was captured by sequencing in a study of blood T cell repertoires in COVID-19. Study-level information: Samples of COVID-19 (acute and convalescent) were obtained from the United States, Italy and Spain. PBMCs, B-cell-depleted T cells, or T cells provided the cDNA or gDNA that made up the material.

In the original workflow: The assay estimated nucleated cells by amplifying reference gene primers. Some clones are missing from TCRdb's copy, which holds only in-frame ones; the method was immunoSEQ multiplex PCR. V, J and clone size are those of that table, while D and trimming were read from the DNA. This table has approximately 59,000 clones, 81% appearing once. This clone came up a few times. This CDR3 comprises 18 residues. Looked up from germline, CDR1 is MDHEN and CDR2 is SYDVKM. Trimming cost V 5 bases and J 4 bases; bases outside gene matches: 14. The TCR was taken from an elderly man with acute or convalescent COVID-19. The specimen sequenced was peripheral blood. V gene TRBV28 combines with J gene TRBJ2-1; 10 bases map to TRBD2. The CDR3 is CASSIFGPSGSTYNEQFF. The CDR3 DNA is TGTGCCAGCAGTATATTCGGGCCTAGCGGGAGTACATACAATGAGCAGTTCTTC. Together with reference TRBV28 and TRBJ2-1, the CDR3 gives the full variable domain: DVKVTQSSRYLVKRTGEKVFLECVQDMDHENMFWYRQDPGLGLRLIYFSYDVKMKEKGDIPEGYSVSREKKERFSLILESASTNQTSMYLCASSIFGPSGSTYNEQFFGPGTRLTVL.